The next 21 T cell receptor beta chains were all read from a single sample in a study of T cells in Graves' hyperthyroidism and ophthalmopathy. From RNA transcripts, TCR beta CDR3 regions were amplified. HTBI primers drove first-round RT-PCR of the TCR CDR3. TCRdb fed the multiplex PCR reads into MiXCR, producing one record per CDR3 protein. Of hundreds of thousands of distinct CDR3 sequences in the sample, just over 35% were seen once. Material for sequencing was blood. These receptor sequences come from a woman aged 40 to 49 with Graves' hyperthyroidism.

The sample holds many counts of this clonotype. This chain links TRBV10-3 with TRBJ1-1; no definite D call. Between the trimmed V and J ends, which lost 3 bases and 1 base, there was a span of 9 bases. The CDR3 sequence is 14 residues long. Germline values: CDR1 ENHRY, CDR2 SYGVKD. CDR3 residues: CAISERTTNTEAFF. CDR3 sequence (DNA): TGTGCCATCAGTGAACGAACAACGAACACTGAAGCTTTCTTT.

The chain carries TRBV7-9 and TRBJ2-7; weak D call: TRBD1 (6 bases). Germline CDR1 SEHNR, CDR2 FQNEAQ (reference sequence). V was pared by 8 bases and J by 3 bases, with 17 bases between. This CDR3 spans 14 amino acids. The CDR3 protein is CASSPSTGNYEQYF. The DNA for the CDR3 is TGTGCCAGCTCACCATCTACAGGGAACTACGAGCAGTACTTC.

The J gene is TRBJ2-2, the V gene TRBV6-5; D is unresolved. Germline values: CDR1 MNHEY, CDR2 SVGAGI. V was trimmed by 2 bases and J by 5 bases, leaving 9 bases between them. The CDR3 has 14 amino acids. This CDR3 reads CASSYALPTGELFF. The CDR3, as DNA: TGTGCCAGCAGTTACGCTTTGCCAACCGGGGAGCTGTTTTTT.

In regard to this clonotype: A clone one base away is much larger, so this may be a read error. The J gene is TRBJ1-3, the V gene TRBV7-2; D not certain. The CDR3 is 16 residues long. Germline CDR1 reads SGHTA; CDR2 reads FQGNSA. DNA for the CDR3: TGTGCCAGCAGCCCCCGACTAGTCCGCTCTGGAAACACCATATGTTTT. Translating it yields CASSPRLVRSGNTICF.

CDR3 in amino acids: CSDHGTGVYGYTF. CDR3 nucleotides: TGCAGTGACCACGGGACAGGTGTCTATGGCTACACCTTC. The rearrangement links TRBV29-1 to TRBJ1-2; TRBD1 matches at 8 bases. Germline assignment: CDR1 SQVTM and CDR2 ANQGSEA. The CDR3 has 13 residues.

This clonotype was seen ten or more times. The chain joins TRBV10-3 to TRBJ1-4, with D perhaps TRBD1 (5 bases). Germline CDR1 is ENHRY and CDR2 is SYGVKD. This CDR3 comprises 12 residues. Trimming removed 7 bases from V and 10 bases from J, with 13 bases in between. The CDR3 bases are TGTGCCATCAAAAAGAACCAGGGAAAACTGTTTTTT. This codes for CAIKKNQGKLFF.

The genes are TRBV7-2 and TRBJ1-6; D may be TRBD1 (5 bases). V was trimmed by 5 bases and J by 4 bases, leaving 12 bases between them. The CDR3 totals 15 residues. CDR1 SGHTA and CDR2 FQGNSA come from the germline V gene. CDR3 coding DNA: TGTGCCAGCAGCGGGGGGTCCGGATATAATTCACCCCTCCACTTT. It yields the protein CASSGGSGYNSPLHF.

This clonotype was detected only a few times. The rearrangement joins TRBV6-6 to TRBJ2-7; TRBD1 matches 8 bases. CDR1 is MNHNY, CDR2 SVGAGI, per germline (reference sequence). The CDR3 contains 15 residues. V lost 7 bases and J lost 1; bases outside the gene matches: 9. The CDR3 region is CASTEWGQDSYEQYF. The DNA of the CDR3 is TGTGCCAGCACCGAATGGGGACAGGATTCCTACGAGCAGTACTTC.

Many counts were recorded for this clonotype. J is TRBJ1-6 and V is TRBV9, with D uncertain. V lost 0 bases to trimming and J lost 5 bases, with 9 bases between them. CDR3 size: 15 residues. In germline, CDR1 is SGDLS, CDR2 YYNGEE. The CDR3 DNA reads TGTGCCAGCAGCGTAGAGGCGGCAGATAATTCACCCCTCCACTTT. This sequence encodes CASSVEAADNSPLHF.

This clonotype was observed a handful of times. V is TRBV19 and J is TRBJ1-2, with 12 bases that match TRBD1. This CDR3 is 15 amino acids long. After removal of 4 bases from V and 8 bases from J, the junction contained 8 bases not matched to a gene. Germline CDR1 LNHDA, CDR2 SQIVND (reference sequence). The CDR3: CASSRGQGASIGYTF. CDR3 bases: TGTGCCAGTAGTAGGGGACAGGGGGCCTCTATCGGCTACACCTTC.

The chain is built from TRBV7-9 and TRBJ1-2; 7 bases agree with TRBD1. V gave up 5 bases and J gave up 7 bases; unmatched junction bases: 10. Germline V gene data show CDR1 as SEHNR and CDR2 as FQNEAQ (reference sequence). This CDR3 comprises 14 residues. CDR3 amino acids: CASSQTGDGFGYTF. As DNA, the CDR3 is TGTGCCAGCAGCCAAACAGGGGACGGTTTTGGCTACACCTTC.

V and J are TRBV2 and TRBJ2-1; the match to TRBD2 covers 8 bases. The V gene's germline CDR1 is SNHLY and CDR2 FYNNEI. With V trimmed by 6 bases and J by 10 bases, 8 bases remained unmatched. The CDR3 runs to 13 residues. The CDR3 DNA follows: TGTGCCAGCAGCAACGGGGGGGCCGTCGAGCAGTTCTTC. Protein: CASSNGGAVEQFF.

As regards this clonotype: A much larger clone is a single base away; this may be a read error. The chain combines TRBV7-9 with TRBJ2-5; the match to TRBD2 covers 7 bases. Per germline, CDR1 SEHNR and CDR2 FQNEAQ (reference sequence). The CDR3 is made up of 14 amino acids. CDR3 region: CASNQVTSWETQYF. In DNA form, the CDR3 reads TGCGCCAGCAACCAAGTGACTAGCTGGGAGACCCAGTACTTC.

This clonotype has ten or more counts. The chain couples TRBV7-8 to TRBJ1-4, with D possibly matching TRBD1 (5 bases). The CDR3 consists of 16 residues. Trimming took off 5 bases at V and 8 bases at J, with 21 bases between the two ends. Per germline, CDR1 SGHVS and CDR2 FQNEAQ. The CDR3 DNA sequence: TGTGCCAGCAGCCCAGCGGGCAGGGCGAAAGGGGAAAAACTGTTTTTT. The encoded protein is CASSPAGRAKGEKLFF.

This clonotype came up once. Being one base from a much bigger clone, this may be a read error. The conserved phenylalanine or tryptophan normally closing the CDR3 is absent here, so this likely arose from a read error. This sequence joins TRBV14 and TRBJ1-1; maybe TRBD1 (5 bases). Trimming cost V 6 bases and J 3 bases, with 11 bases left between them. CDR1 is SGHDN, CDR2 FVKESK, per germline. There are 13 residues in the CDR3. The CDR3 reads CASRWGLDTEAFL. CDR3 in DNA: TGTGCCAGCAGATGGGGGTTGGACACTGAAGCTTTCCTT.

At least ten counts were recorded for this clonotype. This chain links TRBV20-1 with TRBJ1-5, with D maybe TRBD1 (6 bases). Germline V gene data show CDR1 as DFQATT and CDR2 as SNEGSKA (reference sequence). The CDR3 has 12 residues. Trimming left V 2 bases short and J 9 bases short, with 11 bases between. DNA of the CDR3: TGCAGTGCTAGACAGGGGTCGGGGCCCCAGCATTTT. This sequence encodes CSARQGSGPQHF.

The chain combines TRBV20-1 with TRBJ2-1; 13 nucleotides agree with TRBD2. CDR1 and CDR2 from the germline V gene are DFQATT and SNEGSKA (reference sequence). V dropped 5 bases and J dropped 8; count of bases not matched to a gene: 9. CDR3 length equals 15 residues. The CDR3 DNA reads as TGCAGTGCTTCCAGGACTAGCGGGAGCCGGGATGAGCAGTTCTTC. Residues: CSASRTSGSRDEQFF.

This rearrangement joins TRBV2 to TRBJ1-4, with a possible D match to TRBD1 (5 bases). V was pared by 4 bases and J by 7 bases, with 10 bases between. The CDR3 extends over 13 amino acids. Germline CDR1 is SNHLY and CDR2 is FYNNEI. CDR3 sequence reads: CASSAWGSEKLFF. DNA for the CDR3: TGTGCCAGCAGTGCCTGGGGGAGTGAAAAACTGTTTTTT. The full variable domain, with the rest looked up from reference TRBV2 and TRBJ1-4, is EPEVTQTPSHQVTQMGQEVILRCVPISNHLYFYWYRQILGQKVEFLVSFYNNEISEKSEIFDDQFSVERPDGSNFTLKIRSTKLEDSAMYFCASSAWGSEKLFFGSGTQLSVL.

For the CDR3, the DNA is TGCGCCAGCGCGCCGGGACAGGGGGACGAAAAACTGTTTTTT. As protein: CASAPGQGDEKLFF. The rearrangement joins TRBV4-3 to TRBJ1-4; 11 bases align to TRBD1. Trimming took 8 bases from V and 8 from J; bases not matched to a gene: 7. This CDR3 region has 14 residues. The germline V gene has CDR1 LGHNA and CDR2 YSLEER.

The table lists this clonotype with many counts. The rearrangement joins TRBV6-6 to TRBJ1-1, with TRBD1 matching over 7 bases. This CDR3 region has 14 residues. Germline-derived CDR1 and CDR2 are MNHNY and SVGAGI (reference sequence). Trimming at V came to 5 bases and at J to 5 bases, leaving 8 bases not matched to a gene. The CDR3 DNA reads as TGTGCCAGCAGTAGCGACAGGGTAATGACTGAAGCTTTCTTT. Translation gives CASSSDRVMTEAFF.

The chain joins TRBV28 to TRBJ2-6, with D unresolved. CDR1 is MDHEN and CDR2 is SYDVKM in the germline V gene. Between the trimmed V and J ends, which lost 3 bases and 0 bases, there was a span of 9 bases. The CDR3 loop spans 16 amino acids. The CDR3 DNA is TGTGCCAGCAGTTTCCAGGACGGCTCTGGGGCCAACGTCCTGACTTTC. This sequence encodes CASSFQDGSGANVLTF.